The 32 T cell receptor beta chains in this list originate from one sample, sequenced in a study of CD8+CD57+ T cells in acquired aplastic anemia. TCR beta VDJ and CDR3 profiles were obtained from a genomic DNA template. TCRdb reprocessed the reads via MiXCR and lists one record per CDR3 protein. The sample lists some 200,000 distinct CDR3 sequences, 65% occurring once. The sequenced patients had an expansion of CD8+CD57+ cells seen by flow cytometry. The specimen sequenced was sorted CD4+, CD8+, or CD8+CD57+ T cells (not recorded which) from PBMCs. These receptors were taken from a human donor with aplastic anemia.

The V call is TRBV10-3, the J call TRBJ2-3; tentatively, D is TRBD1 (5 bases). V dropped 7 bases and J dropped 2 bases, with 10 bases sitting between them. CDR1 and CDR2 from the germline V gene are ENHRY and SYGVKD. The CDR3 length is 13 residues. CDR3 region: CAINQGDTDTQYF. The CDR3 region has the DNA TGTGCCATCAACCAGGGTGACACAGATACGCAGTATTTT.

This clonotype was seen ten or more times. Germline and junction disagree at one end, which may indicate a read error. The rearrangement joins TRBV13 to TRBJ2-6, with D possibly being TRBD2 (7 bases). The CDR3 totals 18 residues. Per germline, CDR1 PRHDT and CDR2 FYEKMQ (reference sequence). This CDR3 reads CASSLGLRGASGANVLTF. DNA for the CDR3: TGTGCCAGCAGTTTAGGCCTCCGGGGGGCTAGTGGGGCCAACGTCCTGACTTTC.

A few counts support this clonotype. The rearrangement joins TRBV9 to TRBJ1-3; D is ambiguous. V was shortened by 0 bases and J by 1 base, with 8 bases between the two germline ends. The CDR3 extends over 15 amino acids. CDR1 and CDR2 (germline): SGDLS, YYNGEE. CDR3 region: CASSVGSGSGNTIYF. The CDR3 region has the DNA TGTGCCAGCAGCGTAGGTTCGGGATCTGGAAACACCATATATTTT.

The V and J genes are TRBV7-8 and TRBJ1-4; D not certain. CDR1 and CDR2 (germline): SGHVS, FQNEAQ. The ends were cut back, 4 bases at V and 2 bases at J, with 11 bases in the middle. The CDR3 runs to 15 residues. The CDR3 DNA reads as TGTGCCAGCAGCTACGGCGGCAGGACTAATGAAAAACTGTTTTTT. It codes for CASSYGGRTNEKLFF.

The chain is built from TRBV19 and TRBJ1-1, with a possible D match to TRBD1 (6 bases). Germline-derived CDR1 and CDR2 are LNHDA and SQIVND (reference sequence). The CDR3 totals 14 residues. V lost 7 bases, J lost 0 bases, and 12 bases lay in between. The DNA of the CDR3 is TGTGCCAGTAACATGGGACACATGAACACTGAAGCTTTCTTT. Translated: CASNMGHMNTEAFF.

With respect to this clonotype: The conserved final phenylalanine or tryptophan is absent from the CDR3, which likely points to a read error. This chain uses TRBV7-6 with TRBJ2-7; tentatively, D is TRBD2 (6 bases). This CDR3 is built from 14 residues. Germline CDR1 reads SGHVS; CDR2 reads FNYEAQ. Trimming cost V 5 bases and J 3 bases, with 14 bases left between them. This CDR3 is CASSLLVGGYEQYL. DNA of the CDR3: TGTGCCAGCAGCCTCCTAGTGGGGGGCTACGAGCAGTACCTC.

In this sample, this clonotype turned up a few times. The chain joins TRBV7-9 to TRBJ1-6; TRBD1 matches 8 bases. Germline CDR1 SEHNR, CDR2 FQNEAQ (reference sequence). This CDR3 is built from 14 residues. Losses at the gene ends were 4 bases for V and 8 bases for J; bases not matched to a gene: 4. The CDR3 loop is CASSSTGADSPLHF. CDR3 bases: TGTGCCAGCAGCTCGACAGGGGCGGATTCACCCCTCCACTTT.

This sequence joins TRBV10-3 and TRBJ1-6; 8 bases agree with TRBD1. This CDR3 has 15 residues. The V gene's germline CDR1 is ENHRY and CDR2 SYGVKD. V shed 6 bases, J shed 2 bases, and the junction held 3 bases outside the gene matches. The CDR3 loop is CAIRTGEAYNSPLHF. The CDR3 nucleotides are TGTGCCATCAGGACAGGGGAGGCCTATAATTCACCCCTCCACTTT.

CDR3 sequence: CASIWDRNTGELFF. CDR3 in DNA: TGTGCCAGCATTTGGGACAGGAACACCGGGGAGCTGTTTTTT. The chain joins TRBV2 to TRBJ2-2; 7 bases agree with TRBD1. V lost 7 bases to trimming and J lost 1 base; unmatched junction nucleotides: 3. From germline, CDR1 is SNHLY and CDR2 FYNNEI. The CDR3 runs 14 residues.

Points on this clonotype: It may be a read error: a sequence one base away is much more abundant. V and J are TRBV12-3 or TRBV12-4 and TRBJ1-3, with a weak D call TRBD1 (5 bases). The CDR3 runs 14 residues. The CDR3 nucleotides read TGTGCCAGCAGTTCTATAGGGACCGGTAACACCATGTATTTT. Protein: CASSSIGTGNTMYF.

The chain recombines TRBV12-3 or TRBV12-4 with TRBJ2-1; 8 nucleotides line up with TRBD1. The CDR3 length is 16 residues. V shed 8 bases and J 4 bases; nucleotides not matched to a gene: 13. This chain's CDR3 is CASAVKRTGIYNEQFF. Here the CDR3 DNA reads TGTGCCAGCGCCGTTAAGAGGACAGGGATATACAATGAGCAGTTCTTC.

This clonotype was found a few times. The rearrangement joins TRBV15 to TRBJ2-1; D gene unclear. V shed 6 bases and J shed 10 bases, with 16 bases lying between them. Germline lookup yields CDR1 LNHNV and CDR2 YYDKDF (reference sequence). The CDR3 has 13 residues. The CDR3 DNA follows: TGTGCCACCAGTTATTGGTCAACCCGCGAGCAGTTCTTC. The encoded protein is CATSYWSTREQFF.

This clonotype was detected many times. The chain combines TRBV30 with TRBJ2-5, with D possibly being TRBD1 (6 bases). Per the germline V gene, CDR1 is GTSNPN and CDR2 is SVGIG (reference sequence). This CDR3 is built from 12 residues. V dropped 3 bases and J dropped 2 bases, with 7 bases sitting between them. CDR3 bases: TGTGCCTGGAGCACAGGGCAAGAGACCCAGTACTTC. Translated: CAWSTGQETQYF.

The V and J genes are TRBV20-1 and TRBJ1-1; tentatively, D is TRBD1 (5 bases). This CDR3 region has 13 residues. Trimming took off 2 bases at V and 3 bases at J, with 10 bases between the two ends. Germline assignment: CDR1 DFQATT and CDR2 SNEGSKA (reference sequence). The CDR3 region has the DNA TGCAGTGCTAGAACTGGGGGGGACACTGAAGCTTTCTTT. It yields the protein CSARTGGDTEAFF.

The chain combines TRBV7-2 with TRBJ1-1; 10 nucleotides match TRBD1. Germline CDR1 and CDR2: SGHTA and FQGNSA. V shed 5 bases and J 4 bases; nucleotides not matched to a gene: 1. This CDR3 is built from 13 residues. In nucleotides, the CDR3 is TGTGCCAGCAGCGGACAGGGGGGCACTGAAGCTTTCTTT. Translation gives CASSGQGGTEAFF.

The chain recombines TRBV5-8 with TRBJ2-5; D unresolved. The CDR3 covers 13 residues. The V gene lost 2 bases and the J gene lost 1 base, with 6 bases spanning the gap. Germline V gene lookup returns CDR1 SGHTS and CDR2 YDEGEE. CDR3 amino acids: CASSFNVQETQYF. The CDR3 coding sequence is TGTGCCAGCAGCTTCAACGTCCAAGAGACCCAGTACTTC.

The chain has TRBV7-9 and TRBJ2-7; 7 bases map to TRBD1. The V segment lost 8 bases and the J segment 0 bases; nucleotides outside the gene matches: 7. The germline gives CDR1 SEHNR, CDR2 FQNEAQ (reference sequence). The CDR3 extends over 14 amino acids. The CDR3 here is CASAGGQYSYEQYF. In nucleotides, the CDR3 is TGTGCCAGCGCAGGGGGACAGTACTCCTACGAGCAGTACTTC.

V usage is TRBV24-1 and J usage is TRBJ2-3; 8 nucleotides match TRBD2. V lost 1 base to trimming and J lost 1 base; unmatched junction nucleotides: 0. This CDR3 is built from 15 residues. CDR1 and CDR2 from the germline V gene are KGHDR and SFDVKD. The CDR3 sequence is CATSDFSGGTDTQYF. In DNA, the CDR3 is TGTGCCACCAGTGATTTTAGCGGGGGCACAGATACGCAGTATTTT.

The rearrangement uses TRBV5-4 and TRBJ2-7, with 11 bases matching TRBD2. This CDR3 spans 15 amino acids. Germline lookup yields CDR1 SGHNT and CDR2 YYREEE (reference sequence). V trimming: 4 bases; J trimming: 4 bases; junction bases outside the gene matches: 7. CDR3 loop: CASSLAGGQRYEQYF. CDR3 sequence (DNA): TGTGCCAGCAGCCTAGCGGGGGGCCAGAGGTACGAGCAGTACTTC.

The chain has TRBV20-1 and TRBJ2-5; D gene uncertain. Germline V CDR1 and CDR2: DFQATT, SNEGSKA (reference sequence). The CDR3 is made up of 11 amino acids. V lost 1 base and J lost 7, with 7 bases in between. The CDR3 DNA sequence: TGCAGTGCTAGAGTTTCGTGGACCCAGTACTTC. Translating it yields CSARVSWTQYF.

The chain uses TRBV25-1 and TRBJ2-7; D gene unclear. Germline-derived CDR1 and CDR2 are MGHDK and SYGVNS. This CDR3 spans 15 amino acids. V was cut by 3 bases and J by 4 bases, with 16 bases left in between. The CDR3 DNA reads TGTGCCAGCAGTGATTTGACGGAGTCTGGGTACGAGCAGTACTTC. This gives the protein CASSDLTESGYEQYF.

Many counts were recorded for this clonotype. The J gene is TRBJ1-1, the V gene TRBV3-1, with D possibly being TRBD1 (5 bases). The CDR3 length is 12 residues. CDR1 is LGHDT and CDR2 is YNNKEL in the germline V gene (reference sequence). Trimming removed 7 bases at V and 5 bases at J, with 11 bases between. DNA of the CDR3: TGTGCCAGCAACCAGGGTGGAACTGAAGCTTTCTTT. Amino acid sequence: CASNQGGTEAFF. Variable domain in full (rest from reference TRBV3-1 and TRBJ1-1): DTAVSQTPKYLVTQMGNDKSIKCEQNLGHDTMYWYKQDSKKFLKIMFSYNNKELIINETVPNRFSPKSPDKAHLNLHINSLELGDSAVYFCASNQGGTEAFFGQGTRLTVV.

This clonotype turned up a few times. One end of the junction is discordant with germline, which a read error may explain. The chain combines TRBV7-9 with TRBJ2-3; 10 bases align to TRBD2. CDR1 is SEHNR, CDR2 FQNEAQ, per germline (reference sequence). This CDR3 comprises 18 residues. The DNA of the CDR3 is TGCGCCAGCAGCCAATTCAGAGCGGGGGGGCCGCGGACAGATACGCAGTATTTT. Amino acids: CASSQFRAGGPRTDTQYF. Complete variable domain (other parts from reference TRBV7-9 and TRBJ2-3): DTGVSQNPRHKITKRGQNVTFRCDPISEHNRLYWYRQTLGQGPEFLTYFQNEAQLEKSRLLSDRFSAERPKGSFSTLEIQRTEQGDSAMYLCASSQFRAGGPRTDTQYFGPGTRLTVL.

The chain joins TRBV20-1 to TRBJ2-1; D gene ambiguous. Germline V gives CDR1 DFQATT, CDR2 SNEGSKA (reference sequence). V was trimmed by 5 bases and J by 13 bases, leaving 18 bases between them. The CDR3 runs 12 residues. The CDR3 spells CSAPDLTRNQFF. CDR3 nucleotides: TGCAGTGCTCCAGATCTTACTCGTAATCAGTTCTTC.

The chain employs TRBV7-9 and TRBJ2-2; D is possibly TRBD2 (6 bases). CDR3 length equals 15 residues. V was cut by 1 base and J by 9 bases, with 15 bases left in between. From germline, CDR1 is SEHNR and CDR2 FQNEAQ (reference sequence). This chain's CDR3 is CASSLGQGLHRELFF. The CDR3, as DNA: TGTGCCAGCAGCTTAGGGCAGGGACTTCACCGGGAGCTGTTTTTT.

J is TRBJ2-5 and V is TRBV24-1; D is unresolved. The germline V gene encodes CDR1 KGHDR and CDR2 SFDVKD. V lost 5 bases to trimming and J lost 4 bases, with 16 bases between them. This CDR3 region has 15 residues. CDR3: CATSVGRYEPETQYF. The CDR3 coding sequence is TGTGCCACCAGTGTGGGCAGGTATGAACCAGAGACCCAGTACTTC.

The CDR3 DNA reads as TGTGCCACCAGTGATTTGCCAGGGACTAGCGGGAGAGGCACCGGGGAGCTGTTTTTT. It translates to CATSDLPGTSGRGTGELFF. V usage is TRBV24-1 and J usage is TRBJ2-2; 14 bases are a match to TRBD2. Trimming at V came to 0 bases and at J to 4 bases, leaving 6 bases not matched to a gene. The CDR3 contains 19 residues. The V gene's germline CDR1 is KGHDR and CDR2 SFDVKD.

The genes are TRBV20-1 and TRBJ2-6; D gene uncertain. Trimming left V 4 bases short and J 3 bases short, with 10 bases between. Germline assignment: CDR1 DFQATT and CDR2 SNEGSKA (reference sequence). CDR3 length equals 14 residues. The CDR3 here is CSATRPGGANVLTF. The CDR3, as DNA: TGCAGTGCTACTAGGCCGGGTGGGGCCAACGTCCTGACTTTC.

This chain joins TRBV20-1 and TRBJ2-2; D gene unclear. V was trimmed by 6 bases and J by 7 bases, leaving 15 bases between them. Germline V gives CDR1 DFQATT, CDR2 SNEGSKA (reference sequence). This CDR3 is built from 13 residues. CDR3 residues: CSAPKGRVGELFF. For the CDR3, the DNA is TGCAGTGCCCCAAAGGGAAGGGTCGGGGAGCTGTTTTTT.

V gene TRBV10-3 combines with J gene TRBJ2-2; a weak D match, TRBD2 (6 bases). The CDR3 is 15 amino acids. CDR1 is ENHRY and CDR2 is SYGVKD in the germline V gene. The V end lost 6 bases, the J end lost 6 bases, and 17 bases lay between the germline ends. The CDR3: CAIRAGGGVAGELFF. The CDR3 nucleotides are TGTGCCATCAGGGCCGGTGGAGGGGTGGCCGGGGAGCTGTTTTTT.

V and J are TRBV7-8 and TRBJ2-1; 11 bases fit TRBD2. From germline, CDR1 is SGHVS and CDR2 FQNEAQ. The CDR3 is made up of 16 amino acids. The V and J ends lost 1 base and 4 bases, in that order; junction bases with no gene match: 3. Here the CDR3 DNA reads TGTGCCAGCAGCTTAGGCACTAGCGGGGGATACAATGAGCAGTTCTTC. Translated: CASSLGTSGGYNEQFF.

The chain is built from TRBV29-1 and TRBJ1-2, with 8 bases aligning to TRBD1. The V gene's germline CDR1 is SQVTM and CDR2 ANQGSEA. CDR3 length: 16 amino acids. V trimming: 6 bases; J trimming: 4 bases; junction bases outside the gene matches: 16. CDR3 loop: CSVVPTPGQATYGYTF. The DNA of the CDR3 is TGCAGCGTCGTTCCCACCCCGGGACAGGCGACCTATGGCTACACCTTC.